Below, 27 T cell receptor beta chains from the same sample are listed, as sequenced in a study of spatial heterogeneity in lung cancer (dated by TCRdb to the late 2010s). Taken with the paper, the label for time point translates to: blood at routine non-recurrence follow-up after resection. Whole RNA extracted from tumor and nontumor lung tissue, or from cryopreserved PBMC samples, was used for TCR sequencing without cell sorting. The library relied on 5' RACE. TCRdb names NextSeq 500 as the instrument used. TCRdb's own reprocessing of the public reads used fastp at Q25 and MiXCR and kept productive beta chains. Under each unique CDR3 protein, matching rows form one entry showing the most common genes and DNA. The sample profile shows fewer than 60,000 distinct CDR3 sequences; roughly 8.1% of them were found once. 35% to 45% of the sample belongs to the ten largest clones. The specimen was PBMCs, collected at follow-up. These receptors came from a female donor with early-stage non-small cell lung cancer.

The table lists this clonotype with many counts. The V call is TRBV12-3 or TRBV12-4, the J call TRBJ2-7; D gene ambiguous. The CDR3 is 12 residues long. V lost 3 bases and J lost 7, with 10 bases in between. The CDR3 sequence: CASSFLVREQYF. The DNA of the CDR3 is TGTGCCAGCAGTTTTCTGGTGAGGGAGCAGTACTTC.

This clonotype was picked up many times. The CDR3 DNA reads as TGTGCCAGCAGGTGGGGCGCCAATCAGCCCCAGCATTTT. It yields the protein CASRWGANQPQHF. The V and J genes are TRBV28 and TRBJ1-5; weak D call: TRBD1 (5 bases). Trimming removed 6 bases at V and 3 bases at J, with 9 bases between. The CDR3 covers 13 residues. CDR1 MDHEN and CDR2 SYDVKM come from the germline V gene. The full variable domain, its missing parts supplied by reference TRBV28 and TRBJ1-5, is DVKVTQSSRYLVKRTGEKVFLECVQDMDHENMFWYRQDPGLGLRLIYFSYDVKMKEKGDIPEGYSVSREKKERFSLILESASTNQTSMYLCASRWGANQPQHFGDGTRLSIL.

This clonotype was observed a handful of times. CDR3 DNA: TGCGCCAGCAGACTTAGGACAGGGGAGAACACTGAAGCTTTCTTT. Amino acid sequence: CASRLRTGENTEAFF. The chain employs TRBV5-1 and TRBJ1-1; TRBD1 matches at 9 bases. Germline values: CDR1 SGHRS, CDR2 YFSETQ. The CDR3 spans 15 residues. V shed 5 bases, J shed 1 base, and the junction held 6 bases outside the gene matches. Filled out from reference TRBV5-1 and TRBJ1-1, the complete variable domain reads KAGVTQTPRYLIKTRGQQVTLSCSPISGHRSVSWYQQTPGQGLQFLFEYFSETQRNKGNFPGRFSGRQFSNSRSEMNVSTLELGDSALYLCASRLRTGENTEAFFGQGTRLTVV.

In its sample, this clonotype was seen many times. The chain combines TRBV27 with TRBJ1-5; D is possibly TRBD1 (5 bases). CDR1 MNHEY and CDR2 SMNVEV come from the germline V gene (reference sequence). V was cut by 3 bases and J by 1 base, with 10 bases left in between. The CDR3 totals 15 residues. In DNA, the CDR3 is TGTGCCAGCAGTTTTCTGTCAGGGAGCAATCAGCCCCAGCATTTT. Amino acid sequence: CASSFLSGSNQPQHF.

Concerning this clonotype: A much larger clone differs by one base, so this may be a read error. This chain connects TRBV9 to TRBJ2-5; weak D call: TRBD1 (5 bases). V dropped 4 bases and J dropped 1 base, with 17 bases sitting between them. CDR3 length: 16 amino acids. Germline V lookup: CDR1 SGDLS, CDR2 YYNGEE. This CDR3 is CASSPGLGATQETQYF. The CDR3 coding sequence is TGTGCCAGCAGCCCAGGGCTAGGGGCGACCCAAGAGACCCAGTACTTC.

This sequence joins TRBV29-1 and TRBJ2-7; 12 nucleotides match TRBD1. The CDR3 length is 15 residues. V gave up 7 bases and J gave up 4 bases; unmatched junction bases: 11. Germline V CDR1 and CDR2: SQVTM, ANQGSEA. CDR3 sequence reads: CSALFRDRGRYEQYF. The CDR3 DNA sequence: TGCAGCGCCCTATTCCGGGACAGGGGGCGATACGAGCAGTACTTC.

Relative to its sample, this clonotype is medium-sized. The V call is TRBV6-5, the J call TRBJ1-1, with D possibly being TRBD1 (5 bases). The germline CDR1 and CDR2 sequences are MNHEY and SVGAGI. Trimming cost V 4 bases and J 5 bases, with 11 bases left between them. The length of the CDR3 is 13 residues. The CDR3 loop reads CASSSGWGTEAFF. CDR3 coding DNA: TGTGCCAGCAGTTCCGGTTGGGGGACTGAAGCTTTCTTT.

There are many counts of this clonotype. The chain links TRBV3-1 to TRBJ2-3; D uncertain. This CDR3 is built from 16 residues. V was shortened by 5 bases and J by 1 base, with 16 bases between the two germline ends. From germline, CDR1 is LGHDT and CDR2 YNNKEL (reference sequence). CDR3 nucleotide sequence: TGTGCCAGCAGCAGTCGTAACGGCTTTCGCACAGATACGCAGTATTTT. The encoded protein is CASSSRNGFRTDTQYF.

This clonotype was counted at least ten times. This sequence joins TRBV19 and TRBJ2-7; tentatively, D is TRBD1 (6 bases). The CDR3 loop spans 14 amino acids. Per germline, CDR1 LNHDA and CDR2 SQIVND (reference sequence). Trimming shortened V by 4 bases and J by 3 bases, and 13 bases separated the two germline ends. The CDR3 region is CASSNPGTNYEQYF. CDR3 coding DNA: TGTGCCAGTAGTAACCCCGGGACAAACTACGAGCAGTACTTC.

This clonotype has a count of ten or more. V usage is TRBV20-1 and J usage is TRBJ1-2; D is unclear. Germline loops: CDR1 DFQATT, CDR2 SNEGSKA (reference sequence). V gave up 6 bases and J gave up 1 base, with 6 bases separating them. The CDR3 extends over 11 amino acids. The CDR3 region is CSARSNYGYTF. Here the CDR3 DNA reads TGCAGTGCCCGGAGTAACTATGGCTACACCTTC.

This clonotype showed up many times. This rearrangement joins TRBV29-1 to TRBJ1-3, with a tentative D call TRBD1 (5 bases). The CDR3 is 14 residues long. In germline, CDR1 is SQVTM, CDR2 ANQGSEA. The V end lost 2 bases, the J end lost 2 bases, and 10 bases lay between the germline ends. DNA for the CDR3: TGCAGCGTTGAATGGGCAGGGACTGGAAACACCATATATTTT. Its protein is CSVEWAGTGNTIYF.

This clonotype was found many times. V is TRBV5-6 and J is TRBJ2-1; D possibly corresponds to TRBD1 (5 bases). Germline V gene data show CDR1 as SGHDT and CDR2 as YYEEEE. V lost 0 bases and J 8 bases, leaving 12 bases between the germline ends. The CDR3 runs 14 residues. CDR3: CASSLVGKGDEQFF. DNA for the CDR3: TGTGCCAGCAGCTTGGTAGGGAAAGGGGATGAGCAGTTCTTC.

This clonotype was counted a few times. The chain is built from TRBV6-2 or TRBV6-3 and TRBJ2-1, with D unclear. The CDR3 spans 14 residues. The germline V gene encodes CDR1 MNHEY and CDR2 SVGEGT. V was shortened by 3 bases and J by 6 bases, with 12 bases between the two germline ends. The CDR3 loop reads CASSYSPETNEQFF. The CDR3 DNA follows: TGTGCCAGCAGTTATTCCCCAGAAACCAATGAGCAGTTCTTC.

The CDR3 here is CASSLSKDSYNQPQHF. CDR3 coding DNA: TGTGCCAGCAGTTTATCAAAGGACAGCTACAATCAGCCCCAGCATTTT. This sequence joins TRBV27 and TRBJ1-5; TRBD1 might be the D (6 bases). The CDR3 has 16 amino acids. CDR1 MNHEY and CDR2 SMNVEV come from the germline V gene (reference sequence). V was cut by 0 bases and J by 3 bases, with 12 bases left in between.

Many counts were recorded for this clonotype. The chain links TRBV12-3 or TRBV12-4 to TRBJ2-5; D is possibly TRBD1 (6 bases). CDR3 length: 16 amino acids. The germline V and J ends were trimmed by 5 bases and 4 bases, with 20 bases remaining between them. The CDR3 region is CASSPSHRVQSETQYF. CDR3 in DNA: TGTGCCAGCAGTCCTAGTCACAGGGTACAATCAGAGACCCAGTACTTC.

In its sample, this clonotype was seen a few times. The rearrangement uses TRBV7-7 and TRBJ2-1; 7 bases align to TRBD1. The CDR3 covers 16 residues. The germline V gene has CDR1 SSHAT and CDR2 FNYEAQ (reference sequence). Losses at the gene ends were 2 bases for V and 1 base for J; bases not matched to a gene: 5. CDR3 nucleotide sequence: TGTGCCAGCAGCTTAAGTACAGGGGATTCCTACAATGAGCAGTTCTTC. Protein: CASSLSTGDSYNEQFF.

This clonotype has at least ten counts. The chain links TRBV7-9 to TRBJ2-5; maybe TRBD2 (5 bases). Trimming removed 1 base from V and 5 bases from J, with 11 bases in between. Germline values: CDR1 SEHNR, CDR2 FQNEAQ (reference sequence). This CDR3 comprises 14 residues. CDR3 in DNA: TGTGCCAGCAGCTTAGTTTCTGGGAGTGAGACCCAGTACTTC. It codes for CASSLVSGSETQYF.

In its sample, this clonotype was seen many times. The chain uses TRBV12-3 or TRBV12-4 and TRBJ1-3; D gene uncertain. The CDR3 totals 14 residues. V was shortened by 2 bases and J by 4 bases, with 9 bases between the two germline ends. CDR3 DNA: TGTGCCAGCAGTTTATTGGAGTTGGGAAACACCATATATTTT. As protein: CASSLLELGNTIYF.

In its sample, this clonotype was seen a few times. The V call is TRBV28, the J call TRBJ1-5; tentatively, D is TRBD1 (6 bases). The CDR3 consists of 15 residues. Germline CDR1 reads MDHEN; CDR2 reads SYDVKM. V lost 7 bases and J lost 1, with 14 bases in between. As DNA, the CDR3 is TGTGCCAGCAAACCCGGGGGCGCGAGCAATCAGCCCCAGCATTTT. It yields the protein CASKPGGASNQPQHF.

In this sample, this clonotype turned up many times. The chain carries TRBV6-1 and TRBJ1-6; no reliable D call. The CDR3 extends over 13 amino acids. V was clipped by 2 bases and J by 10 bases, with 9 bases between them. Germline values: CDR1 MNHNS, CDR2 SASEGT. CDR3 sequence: CASSEYWGSPLHF. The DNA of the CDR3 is TGTGCCAGCAGTGAATATTGGGGATCACCCCTCCACTTT.

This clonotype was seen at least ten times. In nucleotides, the CDR3 is TGTGCCAGCAGCTTAGGACCCTTCTCTGGAAACACCATATATTTT. Amino acid sequence: CASSLGPFSGNTIYF. This chain joins TRBV7-2 and TRBJ1-3; D uncertain. The germline V gene has CDR1 SGHTA and CDR2 FQGNSA. Trimming left V 1 base short and J 0 bases short, with 7 bases between. This CDR3 region has 15 residues.

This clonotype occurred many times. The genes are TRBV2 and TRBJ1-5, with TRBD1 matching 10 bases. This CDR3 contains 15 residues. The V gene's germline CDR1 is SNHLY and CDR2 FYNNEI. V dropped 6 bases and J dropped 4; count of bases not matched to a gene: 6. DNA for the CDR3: TGTGCCAGCAGGGGACAGGGGTTGAGGAATCAGCCCCAGCATTTT. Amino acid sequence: CASRGQGLRNQPQHF.

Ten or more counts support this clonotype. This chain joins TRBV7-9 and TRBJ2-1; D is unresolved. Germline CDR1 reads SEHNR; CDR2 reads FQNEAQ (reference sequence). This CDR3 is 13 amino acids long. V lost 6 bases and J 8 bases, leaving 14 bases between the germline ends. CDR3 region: CASSPIIVHEQFF. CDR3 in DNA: TGTGCCAGCAGTCCAATAATTGTCCATGAGCAGTTCTTC. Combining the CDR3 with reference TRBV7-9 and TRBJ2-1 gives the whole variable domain DTGVSQNPRHKITKRGQNVTFRCDPISEHNRLYWYRQTLGQGPEFLTYFQNEAQLEKSRLLSDRFSAERPKGSFSTLEIQRTEQGDSAMYLCASSPIIVHEQFFGPGTRLTVL.

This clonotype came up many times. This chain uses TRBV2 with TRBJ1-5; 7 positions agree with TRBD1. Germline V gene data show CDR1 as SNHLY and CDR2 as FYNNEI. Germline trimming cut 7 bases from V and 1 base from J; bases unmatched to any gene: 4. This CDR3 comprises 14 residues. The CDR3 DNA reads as TGTGCCAGCAAGACAGGGTGGAGCAATCAGCCCCAGCATTTT. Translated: CASKTGWSNQPQHF.

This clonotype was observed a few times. CDR3 bases: TGTGCCAGCAGTTTAATAGCGGGGGTGTCCTACGAGCAGTACTTC. Translating it yields CASSLIAGVSYEQYF. V and J are TRBV12-3 or TRBV12-4 and TRBJ2-7; TRBD2 matches at 9 bases. The CDR3 has 15 residues. The junction had 3 bases not matched to a gene; V was cut back by 2 bases and J by 1 base.

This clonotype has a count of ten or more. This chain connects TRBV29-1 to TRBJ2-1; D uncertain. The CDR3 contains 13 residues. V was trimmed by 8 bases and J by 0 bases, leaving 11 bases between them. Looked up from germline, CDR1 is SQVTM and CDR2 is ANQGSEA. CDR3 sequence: CSSRWSSYNEQFF. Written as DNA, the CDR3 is TGCAGCTCAAGGTGGTCCTCCTACAATGAGCAGTTCTTC.

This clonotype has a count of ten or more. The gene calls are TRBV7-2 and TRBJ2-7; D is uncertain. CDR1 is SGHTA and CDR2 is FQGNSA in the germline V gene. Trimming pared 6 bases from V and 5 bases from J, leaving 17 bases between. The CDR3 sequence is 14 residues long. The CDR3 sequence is CASSSTSRFDEQYF. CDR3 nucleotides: TGTGCCAGCAGTTCGACATCTAGGTTCGACGAGCAGTACTTC. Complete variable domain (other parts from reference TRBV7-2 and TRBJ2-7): GAGVSQSPSNKVTEKGKDVELRCDPISGHTALYWYRQSLGQGLEFLIYFQGNSAPDKSGLPSDRFSAERTGGSVSTLTIQRTQQEDSAVYLCASSSTSRFDEQYFGPGTRLTVT.